This record covers a single TCR beta chain. Its target is unknown. The unexposed donors gave CD4+ T cells in about 2011-2018, prior to COVID-19. After ten to eleven days of culture, CD4+ T cells were isolated. This sample stems from a study of CD4 T cells in relation to SARS-CoV-2 and coronaviruses. Study-level information: After 10 to 11 days of antigen culture, PBMC TCR beta CDR3s were sequenced. No peptide or an HIV-1 Nef peptide pool served as negative control. The HLA restriction of the shared crossreactive spike epitopes was mapped. Study-wide results and limits: SARS-CoV-2-driven expansion was significantly weaker in crossreactive than monoreactive clones.

Method: immunoSEQ multiplex PCR; TCRdb's copy keeps in-frame clones and lacks some. The profile shows about 29,000 clones, more than 70% of them singletons. V lost 4 bases and J 7 bases, leaving 18 bases between the germline ends. From germline, CDR1 is SGDLS and CDR2 YYNGEE. There are 15 residues in the CDR3. The sequenced sample consisted of CD4+ T cells from PBMCs, cultured in vitro. The chain carries TRBV9 and TRBJ2-1, with D tentatively TRBD2 (7 bases). The sequence derives from a human donor in good health. CDR3 region: CASSRGGARDNEQFF. CDR3 bases: TGTGCCAGCAGCCGAGGGGGGGCTAGGGATAATGAGCAGTTCTTC.